These 18 T cell receptor beta chains were all obtained from the same sample, sequenced in a study of CD8 T cells in Susac syndrome. After extraction with the RNeasy kit, about 0.5 to 1 ug of the RNA was reverse transcribed using random hexamers. Each CDR3 protein gets one entry after TCRdb re-called the immunoSEQ multiplex PCR reads with MiXCR. Seen here are roughly 25,000 distinct CDR3 sequences, roughly 93% observed once, and the top ten hold about 0.63%. Source material: CD8+ T cells from PBMCs. The origin of the receptors is a human donor with Susac syndrome.

This clonotype has more than one count but fewer than ten. The chain is built from TRBV2 and TRBJ2-3; 7 nucleotides line up with TRBD1. This CDR3 is built from 15 residues. The germline V gene has CDR1 SNHLY and CDR2 FYNNEI. V dropped 4 bases and J dropped 0; count of bases not matched to a gene: 4. CDR3 bases: TGTGCCAGCAGTGCGGGGACAGCTAGCACAGATACGCAGTATTTT. Translated: CASSAGTASTDTQYF.

This rearrangement joins TRBV7-9 to TRBJ1-2; 10 bases are a match to TRBD1. CDR3 size: 16 residues. V lost 1 base, J lost 3 bases, and 5 bases stayed unmatched. Per germline, CDR1 SEHNR and CDR2 FQNEAQ (reference sequence). CDR3 bases: TGTGCCAGCAGCTTAGGTCGACAGGGGGCGGACTATGGCTACACCTTC. Protein: CASSLGRQGADYGYTF.

The chain's CDR3 is CASRRGFTEAFF. The CDR3 bases are TGTGCCAGCAGAAGAGGGTTCACTGAAGCTTTCTTT. This rearrangement joins TRBV6-5 to TRBJ1-1; D remains ambiguous. Between the trimmed V and J ends, which lost 6 bases and 4 bases, there was a span of 9 bases. Germline assignment: CDR1 MNHEY and CDR2 SVGAGI. The CDR3 length is 12 residues.

This clonotype is a singleton in its sample. CDR3 in DNA: TGTGCCAGCAGGGAGGGACAGGGCCACAATGAGCAGTTCTTC. Amino acids: CASREGQGHNEQFF. The V and J genes are TRBV28 and TRBJ2-1, with 9 bases aligning to TRBD1. The germline CDR1 and CDR2 sequences are MDHEN and SYDVKM. V trimming: 6 bases; J trimming: 5 bases; junction bases outside the gene matches: 5. The CDR3 runs 14 residues.

The J gene is TRBJ2-7, the V gene TRBV6-2 or TRBV6-3; D is undetermined. V was shortened by 6 bases and J by 0 bases, with 9 bases between the two germline ends. Per germline, CDR1 MNHEY and CDR2 SVGEGT. The CDR3 covers 13 residues. The CDR3 DNA sequence: TGTGCCAGCAGCTTGGGCAGCTCCTACGAGCAGTACTTC. This sequence encodes CASSLGSSYEQYF.

The gene calls are TRBV28 and TRBJ1-6, with TRBD1 as a possible D gene (5 bases). CDR3 length: 12 residues. Germline CDR1 reads MDHEN; CDR2 reads SYDVKM. V was shortened by 5 bases and J by 13 bases, with 12 bases between the two germline ends. CDR3 nucleotides: TGTGCCAGCAGTCCCCCACGGGGGCCCCTCCACTTT. It encodes CASSPPRGPLHF.

The chain joins TRBV19 to TRBJ2-7; a possible D gene is TRBD1 (6 bases). Germline V gene lookup returns CDR1 LNHDA and CDR2 SQIVND (reference sequence). The V end lost 2 bases, the J end lost 0 bases, and 8 bases lay between the germline ends. The CDR3 spans 14 residues. CDR3 in amino acids: CASSITGSSYEQYF. Written as DNA, the CDR3 is TGTGCCAGTAGTATAACAGGGAGCTCCTACGAGCAGTACTTC.

The chain is built from TRBV30 and TRBJ2-7, with D perhaps being TRBD1 or TRBD2 (5 bases each). The CDR3 extends over 13 amino acids. Germline assignment: CDR1 GTSNPN and CDR2 SVGIG (reference sequence). Trimming left V 4 bases short and J 2 bases short, with 12 bases between. CDR3 amino acids: CAWNLGAAYEQYF. The CDR3 region has the DNA TGTGCCTGGAATCTCGGGGCAGCCTACGAGCAGTACTTC.

This chain joins TRBV7-2 and TRBJ2-7; D is perhaps TRBD2 (6 bases). The CDR3 extends over 12 amino acids. CDR1 SGHTA and CDR2 FQGNSA come from the germline V gene. The ends were cut back, 5 bases at V and 6 bases at J, with 11 bases in the middle. The CDR3 spells CASSQTSFEQYF. The CDR3 DNA reads TGTGCCAGCAGCCAGACTAGTTTCGAGCAGTACTTC.

This chain's CDR3 is CASTLIGGIYEQYF. DNA of the CDR3: TGTGCCAGCACCCTCATCGGGGGTATCTACGAGCAGTACTTC. The rearrangement links TRBV6-2 or TRBV6-3 to TRBJ2-7; D is perhaps TRBD2 (6 bases). The CDR3 consists of 14 residues. Germline V gene lookup returns CDR1 MNHEY and CDR2 SVGEGT. Trimming pared 7 bases from V and 3 bases from J, leaving 16 bases between.

The V gene is TRBV29-1, the J gene TRBJ1-2, with D possibly TRBD1 on 5 matching bases. This CDR3 is built from 13 residues. Germline-derived CDR1 and CDR2 are SQVTM and ANQGSEA. Trimming took 2 bases from V and 5 from J, leaving 12 bases between them. The CDR3 DNA follows: TGCAGCGTTGAAACATCAAGGGGTTATGGCTACACCTTC. It translates to CSVETSRGYGYTF.

The rearrangement links TRBV4-3 to TRBJ2-1, with TRBD2 identical over 7 bases. Trimming cost V 2 bases and J 3 bases; bases outside gene matches: 10. CDR1 LGHNA and CDR2 YSLEER come from the germline V gene. The CDR3 has 17 amino acids. The CDR3 region has the DNA TGCGCCAGCAGCCAATCAGTAGGGGACTACAGCTACAATGAGCAGTTCTTC. Protein product: CASSQSVGDYSYNEQFF.

J is TRBJ2-7 and V is TRBV5-6; the D gene is possibly TRBD1 (5 bases). This CDR3 is 13 amino acids long. Deletions cut 1 base from V and 5 bases from J, with 10 bases between. The germline V gene encodes CDR1 SGHDT and CDR2 YYEEEE. CDR3 amino acids: CASSLPREHEQYF. CDR3 bases: TGTGCCAGCAGCTTGCCCAGGGAACACGAGCAGTACTTC.

The CDR3 sequence is CASSQVWPGQTQETQYF. The CDR3 DNA is TGCGCCAGCAGCCAAGTCTGGCCGGGACAGACCCAAGAGACCCAGTACTTC. V usage is TRBV4-1 and J usage is TRBJ2-5, with 7 bases fitting TRBD1. Looked up from germline, CDR1 is MGHRA and CDR2 is YSYEKL. CDR3 length: 17 residues. V was clipped by 1 base and J by 1 base; unmatched bases: 9.

This clonotype has just one count. The chain links TRBV30 to TRBJ2-7; D is uncertain. CDR1 and CDR2 (germline): GTSNPN, SVGIG (reference sequence). This CDR3 has 11 amino acids. With 0 bases removed from V and 5 bases from J, the gap between germline ends came to 5 bases. The CDR3 is CAWSVSDEQYF. DNA of the CDR3: TGTGCCTGGAGTGTATCGGACGAGCAGTACTTC. Looking up the rest from reference TRBV30 and TRBJ2-7 gives the full variable domain: SQTIHQWPATLVQPVGSPLSLECTVEGTSNPNLYWYRQAAGRGLQLLFYSVGIGQISSEVPQNLSASRPQDRQFILSSKKLLLSDSGFYLCAWSVSDEQYFGPGTRLTVT.

This clonotype has more than one count but fewer than ten. The chain employs TRBV28 and TRBJ2-5; TRBD1 or TRBD2 may be the D gene (5 bases each). Trimming shortened V by 5 bases and J by 5 bases, and 12 bases separated the two germline ends. The CDR3 sequence is 13 residues long. The germline CDR1 and CDR2 sequences are MDHEN and SYDVKM. The CDR3 DNA sequence: TGTGCCAGCAGTATCGGGGCGGAGGAGACCCAGTACTTC. This codes for CASSIGAEETQYF.

The chain combines TRBV6-5 with TRBJ2-3; D ambiguous. Germline CDR1 MNHEY, CDR2 SVGAGI. The CDR3 runs 17 residues. Trimming stripped 4 bases from V and 2 bases from J, with 19 bases between. The CDR3 coding sequence is TGTGCCAGCAGTTTCCCTCGCGGCGGCAGCCACACAGATACGCAGTATTTT. Protein product: CASSFPRGGSHTDTQYF.

The rearrangement links TRBV23-1 to TRBJ2-7; 7 bases agree with TRBD1. TRBV23-1 is assigned to the ORF class and has an uncertain function. This CDR3 has 13 amino acids. The junction had 12 bases not matched to a gene; V was cut back by 11 bases and J by 5 bases. The CDR3 region is CAHPPGQQNEQYF. The DNA of the CDR3 is TGCGCCCACCCCCCGGGACAGCAAAACGAGCAGTACTTC.